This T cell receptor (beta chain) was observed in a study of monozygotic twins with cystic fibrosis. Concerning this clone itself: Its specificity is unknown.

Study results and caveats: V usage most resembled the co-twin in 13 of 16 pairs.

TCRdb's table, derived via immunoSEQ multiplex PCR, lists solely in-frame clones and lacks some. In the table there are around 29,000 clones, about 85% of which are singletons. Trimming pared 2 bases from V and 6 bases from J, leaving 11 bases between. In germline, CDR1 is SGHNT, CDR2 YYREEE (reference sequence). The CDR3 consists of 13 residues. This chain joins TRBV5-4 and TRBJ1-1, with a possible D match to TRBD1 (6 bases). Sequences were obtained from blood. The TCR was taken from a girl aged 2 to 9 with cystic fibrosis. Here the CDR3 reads CASSLDRYSEAFF. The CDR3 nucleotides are TGTGCCAGCAGCTTAGACAGGTATTCTGAAGCTTTCTTT.